Presented here are 9 T cell receptor beta chains from one specimen sequenced in a study of blood T cell repertoires in COVID-19. Assay used: immunoSEQ multiplex PCR; TCRdb lists only in-frame clones, some missing. The data contain approximately 230,000 clones, approximately 83% of them singletons. The sequencing input was peripheral blood. The receptors shown here come from an elderly man with acute or convalescent COVID-19.

V is TRBV14 and J is TRBJ2-7; 11 bases line up with TRBD2. Germline assignment: CDR1 SGHDN and CDR2 FVKESK. This CDR3 has 15 amino acids. After removal of 4 bases from V and 6 bases from J, the junction contained 8 bases not matched to a gene. The CDR3 loop reads CASSPLAGGPSEQYF. In DNA, the CDR3 is TGTGCCAGCAGCCCTTTAGCGGGAGGGCCGTCCGAGCAGTACTTC.

This chain uses TRBV7-2 with TRBJ1-4; TRBD1 matches 7 bases. Germline CDR1 is SGHTA and CDR2 is FQGNSA. CDR3 length: 15 residues. After removal of 2 bases from V and 6 bases from J, the junction contained 6 bases not matched to a gene. In DNA, the CDR3 is TGTGCCAGCAGCTTAAGTCGTGGACAGGATGAAAAACTGTTTTTT. This codes for CASSLSRGQDEKLFF.

This chain connects TRBV6-1 to TRBJ2-7; possible D gene TRBD1, 5 bases. The CDR3 is 16 residues long. Trimming took 2 bases from V and 0 from J, leaving 14 bases between them. The V gene's germline CDR1 is MNHNS and CDR2 SASEGT. As DNA, the CDR3 is TGTGCCAGCAGTGAAATGGTAGGGGCTCTCTCCTACGAGCAGTACTTC. This codes for CASSEMVGALSYEQYF.

V and J are TRBV2 and TRBJ1-2; D possibly corresponds to TRBD1 (6 bases). The V gene lost 1 base and the J gene lost 4 bases, with 10 bases spanning the gap. The CDR3 sequence is 14 residues long. Germline V gives CDR1 SNHLY, CDR2 FYNNEI. The CDR3 DNA sequence: TGTGCCAGCAGTGAAGGGGGCAGGGGCTATGGCTACACCTTC. Translating gives CASSEGGRGYGYTF.

The chain carries TRBV5-1 and TRBJ1-4; the D is unclear. Germline V gene data show CDR1 as SGHRS and CDR2 as YFSETQ. V was shortened by 0 bases and J by 0 bases, with 6 bases between the two germline ends. The CDR3 is made up of 15 amino acids. The CDR3 spells CASSLGAPTNEKLFF. The CDR3 DNA follows: TGCGCCAGCAGCTTGGGCGCTCCAACTAATGAAAAACTGTTTTTT.

The V call is TRBV5-1, the J call TRBJ2-1; weak D call: TRBD2 (5 bases). Per germline, CDR1 SGHRS and CDR2 YFSETQ. Trimming stripped 0 bases from V and 2 bases from J, with 15 bases between. The length of the CDR3 is 17 residues. Here the CDR3 DNA reads TGCGCCAGCAGCTTGGCCCCTAGCTTAAGCCCCTACAATGAGCAGTTCTTC. Amino acid sequence: CASSLAPSLSPYNEQFF.

The chain uses TRBV27 and TRBJ2-7; TRBD2 might be the D (5 bases). The CDR3 is 13 residues long. V lost 6 bases to trimming and J lost 5 bases, with 14 bases between them. Germline assignment: CDR1 MNHEY and CDR2 SMNVEV (reference sequence). The CDR3: CASSRTLVDEQYF. As DNA, the CDR3 is TGTGCCAGCAGCCGCACACTAGTAGACGAGCAGTACTTC.

The rearrangement uses TRBV6-6 and TRBJ1-4; 8 positions match TRBD1. The V gene's germline CDR1 is MNHNY and CDR2 SVGAGI (reference sequence). The CDR3 loop spans 14 amino acids. The V segment lost 6 bases and the J segment 6 bases; nucleotides outside the gene matches: 6. CDR3 DNA sequence: TGTGCCAGCAGCCTCAGGACAGGGTATGAAAAACTGTTTTTT. This translates into CASSLRTGYEKLFF.

The V call is TRBV5-6, the J call TRBJ2-7; perhaps TRBD2 as D (6 bases). The CDR3 is 14 amino acids. V was trimmed by 6 bases and J by 3 bases, leaving 16 bases between them. CDR1 and CDR2 (germline): SGHDT, YYEEEE. The CDR3 bases are TGTGCCAGCACCCGGCGGGATCTGAGCTACGAGCAGTACTTC. Amino acid sequence: CASTRRDLSYEQYF.